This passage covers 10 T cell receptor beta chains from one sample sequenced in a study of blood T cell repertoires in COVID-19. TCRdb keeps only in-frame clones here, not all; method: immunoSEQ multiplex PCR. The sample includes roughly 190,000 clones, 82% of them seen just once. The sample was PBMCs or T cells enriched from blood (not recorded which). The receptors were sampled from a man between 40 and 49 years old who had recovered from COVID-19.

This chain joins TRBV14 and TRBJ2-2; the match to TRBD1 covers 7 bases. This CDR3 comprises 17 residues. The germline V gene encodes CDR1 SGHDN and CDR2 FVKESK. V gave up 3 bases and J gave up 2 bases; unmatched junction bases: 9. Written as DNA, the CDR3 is TGTGCCAGCAGCCACCTGCAACGGGACAGAAACACCGGGGAGCTGTTTTTT. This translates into CASSHLQRDRNTGELFF.

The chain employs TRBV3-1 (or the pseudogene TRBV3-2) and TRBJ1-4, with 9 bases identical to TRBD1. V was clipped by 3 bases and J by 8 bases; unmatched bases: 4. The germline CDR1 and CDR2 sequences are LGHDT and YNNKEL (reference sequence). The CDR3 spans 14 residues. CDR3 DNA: TGTGCCAGCAGCCACGGGACAGGGCGGGAAAAACTGTTTTTT. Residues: CASSHGTGREKLFF.

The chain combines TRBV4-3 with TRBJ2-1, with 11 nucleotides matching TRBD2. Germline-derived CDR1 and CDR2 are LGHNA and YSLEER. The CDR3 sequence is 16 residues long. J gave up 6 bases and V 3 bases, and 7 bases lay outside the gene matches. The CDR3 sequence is CASSHDLAGGSNEQFF. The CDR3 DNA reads TGCGCCAGCAGCCACGACCTAGCGGGAGGTAGCAATGAGCAGTTCTTC.

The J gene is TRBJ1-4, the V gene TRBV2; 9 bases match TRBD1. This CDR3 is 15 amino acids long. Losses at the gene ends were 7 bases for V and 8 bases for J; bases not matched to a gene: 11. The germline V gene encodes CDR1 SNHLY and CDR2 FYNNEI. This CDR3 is CASTRRGQGGEKLFF. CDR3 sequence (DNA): TGTGCCAGCACCCGTCGGGGACAGGGAGGCGAAAAACTGTTTTTT.

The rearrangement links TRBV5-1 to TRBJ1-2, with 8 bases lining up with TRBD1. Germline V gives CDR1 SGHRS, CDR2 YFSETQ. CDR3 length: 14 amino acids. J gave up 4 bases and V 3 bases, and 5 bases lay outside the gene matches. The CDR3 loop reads CASSSDREIYGYTF. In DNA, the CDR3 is TGCGCCAGCAGCTCGGACAGGGAGATCTATGGCTACACCTTC. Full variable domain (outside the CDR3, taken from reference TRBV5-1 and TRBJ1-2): KAGVTQTPRYLIKTRGQQVTLSCSPISGHRSVSWYQQTPGQGLQFLFEYFSETQRNKGNFPGRFSGRQFSNSRSEMNVSTLELGDSALYLCASSSDREIYGYTFGSGTRLTVV.

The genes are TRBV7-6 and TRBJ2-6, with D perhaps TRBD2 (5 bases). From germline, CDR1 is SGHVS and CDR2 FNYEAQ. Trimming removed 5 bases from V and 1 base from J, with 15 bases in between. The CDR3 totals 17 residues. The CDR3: CASSSRQGSSGANVLTF. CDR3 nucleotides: TGTGCCAGCAGCAGTCGACAAGGGAGTTCTGGGGCCAACGTCCTGACTTTC. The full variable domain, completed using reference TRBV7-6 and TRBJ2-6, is GAGVSQSPRYKVTKRGQDVALRCDPISGHVSLYWYRQALGQGPEFLTYFNYEAQQDKSGLPNDRFSAERPEGSISTLTIQRTEQRDSAMYRCASSSRQGSSGANVLTFGAGSRLTVL.

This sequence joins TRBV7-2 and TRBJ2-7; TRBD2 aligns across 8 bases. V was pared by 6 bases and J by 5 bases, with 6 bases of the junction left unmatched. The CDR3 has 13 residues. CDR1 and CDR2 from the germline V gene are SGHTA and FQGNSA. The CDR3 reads CASRMGSGNEQYV. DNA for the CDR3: TGTGCCAGCAGGATGGGTAGCGGGAACGAGCAGTACGTC.

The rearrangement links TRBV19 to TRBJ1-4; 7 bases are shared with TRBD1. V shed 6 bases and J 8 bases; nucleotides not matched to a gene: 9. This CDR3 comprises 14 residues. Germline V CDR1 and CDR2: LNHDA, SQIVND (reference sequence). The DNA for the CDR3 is TGTGCCAGTAGCGTTAAGACAGGGATAGAAAAACTGTTTTTT. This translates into CASSVKTGIEKLFF.

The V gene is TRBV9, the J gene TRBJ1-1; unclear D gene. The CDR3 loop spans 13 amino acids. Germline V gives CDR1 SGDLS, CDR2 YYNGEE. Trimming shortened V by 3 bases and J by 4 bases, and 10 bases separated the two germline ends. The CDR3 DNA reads TGTGCCAGCAGCGGACCAGCGGCCACTGAAGCTTTCTTT. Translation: CASSGPAATEAFF.

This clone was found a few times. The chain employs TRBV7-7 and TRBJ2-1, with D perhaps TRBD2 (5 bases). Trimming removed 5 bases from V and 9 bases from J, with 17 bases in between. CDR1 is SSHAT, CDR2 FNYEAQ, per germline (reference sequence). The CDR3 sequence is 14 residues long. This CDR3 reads CASSPHSGETEQFF. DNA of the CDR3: TGTGCCAGCAGCCCCCATAGTGGGGAGACTGAGCAGTTCTTC.